This T cell receptor (beta chain) was observed in a study of blood T cells in healthy people across ages. Each sample had at least 6.5 million PBMCs isolated. V was clipped by 2 bases and J by 0 bases, with 14 bases between them. This CDR3 region has 17 residues. A sample-barcoded 5' primer and a J-beta primer mix were used in a second PCR of roughly 6 to 11 cycles. TCRdb recomputed calls from the 5' RACE reads with MiXCR, one row per CDR3 protein. The table records about 640,000 distinct CDR3 sequences, roughly three fifths of them present only once. Input material: blood. The V gene is TRBV12-3 or TRBV12-4, the J gene TRBJ2-1; possible D gene TRBD2, 7 bases. This receptor was obtained from a man in his 60s in good health. The CDR3 region has the DNA TGTGCCAGCAGTTTAAGGGGGGGGCGGAGCTCCTACAATGAGCAGTTCTTC. This encodes CASSLRGGRSSYNEQFF.